These 25 T cell receptor beta chains originate from one sample sequenced in a study of patients and donors after allogeneic stem cell transplantation. MiXCR, applied by TCRdb to the RT-PCR reads, yields one record per CDR3 protein. This sample has hundreds of thousands of distinct CDR3 sequences, with around 16% found just once. The source material was blood, either unsorted or a sorted T cell fraction (not recorded which). These receptors all come from a human donor who was either an allogeneic HSCT recipient or a stem cell or donor lymphocyte infusion donor (not recorded which). It is not recorded whose cells these are; they may come from a transplant donor.

There are a few counts of this clonotype. The V gene is TRBV6-5, the J gene TRBJ2-7, with 8 nucleotides matching TRBD1. J lost 1 base, V lost 4 bases, and 6 bases had no gene match. The CDR3 has 15 amino acids. Germline V gives CDR1 MNHEY, CDR2 SVGAGI. The CDR3 here is CASSSLGQGSYEQYF. CDR3 coding DNA: TGTGCCAGCAGTTCCCTTGGACAGGGATCCTACGAGCAGTACTTC.

This clonotype was detected a few times. This chain joins TRBV4-2 and TRBJ2-2; 8 positions match TRBD2. The CDR3 totals 15 residues. V shed 3 bases and J 6 bases; nucleotides not matched to a gene: 6. Germline values: CDR1 LGHNA, CDR2 YNFKEQ. CDR3 residues: CASSHGAGEPGELFF. The DNA of the CDR3 is TGTGCCAGCAGCCATGGAGCGGGAGAACCCGGGGAGCTGTTTTTT.

This clonotype was seen more than once but under ten times. J is TRBJ2-5 and V is TRBV2; TRBD2 matches 10 bases. CDR3 length: 15 amino acids. The trim removed 3 bases at V and 3 bases at J, leaving 4 bases unmatched. Germline V CDR1 and CDR2: SNHLY, FYNNEI. This CDR3 reads CASSDMGLAKETQYF. CDR3 DNA sequence: TGTGCCAGCAGTGATATGGGACTAGCGAAAGAGACCCAGTACTTC.

CDR3 sequence reads: CASSPRPGLSNTGELFF. CDR3 coding DNA: TGTGCCAGCAGCCCCAGACCGGGACTATCGAACACCGGGGAGCTGTTTTTT. This chain connects TRBV9 to TRBJ2-2; 7 positions agree with TRBD2. Unmatched junction bases numbered 9, after V lost 4 bases and J lost 0 bases. Germline loops: CDR1 SGDLS, CDR2 YYNGEE. The CDR3 consists of 17 residues.

V gene TRBV6-2 or TRBV6-3 combines with J gene TRBJ2-1; D possibly corresponds to TRBD2 (6 bases). CDR1 is MNHEY and CDR2 is SVGEGT in the germline V gene. Trimming removed 5 bases at V and 15 bases at J, with 20 bases between. The CDR3 spans 13 residues. CDR3 bases: TGTGCCAGCAGTGGCTCAGGGACTCTTTTACTGTTCTTC. Translation: CASSGSGTLLLFF.

This clonotype has a count of ten or more. The V gene is TRBV12-3 or TRBV12-4, the J gene TRBJ2-1; 8 nucleotides agree with TRBD2. V lost 6 bases to trimming and J lost 4 bases; unmatched junction nucleotides: 5. The CDR3 has 14 amino acids. As DNA, the CDR3 is TGTGCCAGCAGGGAGCGGGAGTCTTACAATGAGCAGTTCTTC. Amino acids: CASRERESYNEQFF.

The rearrangement links TRBV27 to TRBJ1-1; 7 bases align to TRBD1. Losses at the gene ends were 6 bases for V and 3 bases for J; bases not matched to a gene: 7. Germline V gene lookup returns CDR1 MNHEY and CDR2 SMNVEV (reference sequence). The CDR3 is 14 residues long. The CDR3 sequence is CASSRGGRDTEAFF. CDR3 bases: TGTGCCAGCAGCCGAGGGGGCCGGGACACTGAAGCTTTCTTT.

The gene calls are TRBV4-3 and TRBJ1-5; D ambiguous. The CDR3 extends over 14 amino acids. The germline CDR1 and CDR2 sequences are LGHNA and YSLEER. Trimming pared 3 bases from V and 4 bases from J, leaving 10 bases between. The CDR3 reads CASSQRAGNQPQHF. For the CDR3, the DNA is TGCGCCAGCAGCCAGAGAGCCGGGAATCAGCCCCAGCATTTT.

This chain uses TRBV20-1 with TRBJ2-5; TRBD1 agrees at 9 bases. Germline loops: CDR1 DFQATT, CDR2 SNEGSKA (reference sequence). The CDR3 sequence is 14 residues long. The V gene end was trimmed by 5 bases and the J gene end by 2 bases; junction bases not matched to a gene: 6. The CDR3 DNA follows: TGCAGTGCTGCTACAGGGGGCGGGCAAGAGACCCAGTACTTC. This codes for CSAATGGGQETQYF.

The V call is TRBV5-1, the J call TRBJ2-2; D gene uncertain. The CDR3 sequence is 16 residues long. V was clipped by 0 bases and J by 0 bases, with 9 bases between them. Germline values: CDR1 SGHRS, CDR2 YFSETQ. CDR3 sequence: CASSLVSFSNTGELFF. The CDR3 DNA is TGCGCCAGCAGCTTGGTCAGCTTTTCGAACACCGGGGAGCTGTTTTTT.

This clonotype was observed at least ten times. The J gene is TRBJ1-1, the V gene TRBV4-3; weak D call: TRBD1 (6 bases). Trimming removed 4 bases from V and 8 bases from J, with 20 bases in between. CDR3 length equals 15 residues. Germline lookup yields CDR1 LGHNA and CDR2 YSLEER. As DNA, the CDR3 is TGCGCCAGCAGCCTCAAAGGGGGGGGGAGCACCGAAGCTTTCTTT. Translation: CASSLKGGGSTEAFF.

This clonotype was seen a few times. This sequence joins TRBV7-3 and TRBJ2-1, with D possibly being TRBD2 (6 bases). Trimming pared 5 bases from V and 5 bases from J, leaving 19 bases between. Germline loops: CDR1 SGHTA, CDR2 FQGTGA. This CDR3 is 16 amino acids long. This CDR3 reads CASSPRVRGKNNEQFF. CDR3 coding DNA: TGTGCCAGCAGCCCGCGCGTCCGGGGGAAGAACAATGAGCAGTTCTTC.

This clonotype was observed at least ten times. The chain combines TRBV4-3 with TRBJ2-5; 12 positions agree with TRBD2. The CDR3 has 17 residues. Germline values: CDR1 LGHNA, CDR2 YSLEER. V shed 0 bases and J 3 bases; nucleotides not matched to a gene: 5. The chain's CDR3 is CASSQEEGLAGEETQYF. Here the CDR3 DNA reads TGCGCCAGCAGCCAAGAAGAGGGACTAGCGGGTGAAGAGACCCAGTACTTC.

This clonotype was detected a few times. The genes are TRBV29-1 and TRBJ1-2, with D unresolved. CDR3 size: 12 residues. Trimming shortened V by 3 bases and J by 6 bases, and 11 bases separated the two germline ends. Germline V gene sequence: CDR1 SQVTM, CDR2 ANQGSEA. The CDR3 sequence: CSVDRDSHGYTF. CDR3 bases: TGCAGCGTTGACCGCGACTCCCATGGCTACACCTTC. Together with reference TRBV29-1 and TRBJ1-2, the CDR3 gives the full variable domain: SAVISQKPSRDICQRGTSLTIQCQVDSQVTMMFWYRQQPGQSLTLIATANQGSEATYESGFVIDKFPISRPNLTFSTLTVSNMSPEDSSIYLCSVDRDSHGYTFGSGTRLTVV.

This chain links TRBV6-2 or TRBV6-3 with TRBJ1-1; TRBD1 is a possible D gene (6 bases). The germline gives CDR1 MNHEY, CDR2 SVGEGT. The CDR3 sequence is 15 residues long. V was pared by 0 bases and J by 0 bases, with 8 bases between. CDR3 bases: TGTGCCAGCAGTTACTCAGGGGGAGTGAACACTGAAGCTTTCTTT. This gives the protein CASSYSGGVNTEAFF.

The chain recombines TRBV5-1 with TRBJ2-2, with TRBD1 matching over 9 bases. The germline V gene encodes CDR1 SGHRS and CDR2 YFSETQ. The CDR3 sequence is 16 residues long. With V trimmed by 4 bases and J by 2 bases, 6 bases remained unmatched. CDR3 in amino acids: CASSQMGQGNTGELFF. The CDR3 bases are TGCGCCAGCAGCCAGATGGGACAGGGTAACACCGGGGAGCTGTTTTTT.

This clonotype was seen only a few times. The junction departs from germline at one end; a sequencing error may be responsible. CDR3 coding DNA: TGTGCCAGCAGCTTAGATTTCTCCAACGAGCAGTACTTC. It translates to CASSLDFSNEQYF. V is TRBV11-1 and J is TRBJ2-7; unclear D gene. Germline CDR1 is SGHAT and CDR2 is FQDESV (reference sequence). The CDR3 contains 13 residues.

The sample holds a few counts of this clonotype. The chain links TRBV4-3 to TRBJ2-3, with D possibly being TRBD1 (6 bases). Trimming took 5 bases from V and 9 from J, leaving 12 bases between them. This CDR3 spans 12 amino acids. Germline CDR1 and CDR2: LGHNA and YSLEER. CDR3 sequence: CASSLMQGTQYF. The CDR3 DNA follows: TGCGCCAGCAGCTTAATGCAGGGGACGCAGTATTTT.

The chain uses TRBV19 and TRBJ2-7; 16 bases agree with TRBD2. The CDR3 spans 17 residues. Germline V CDR1 and CDR2: LNHDA, SQIVND (reference sequence). Trimming took 4 bases from V and 5 from J; bases not matched to a gene: 8. CDR3 sequence reads: CASSTLGLAGGPHEQYF. In DNA, the CDR3 is TGTGCCAGTAGTACCCTGGGACTAGCGGGAGGGCCCCACGAGCAGTACTTC.

This clonotype turned up a few times. The J gene is TRBJ1-6, the V gene TRBV7-9; 7 bases align to TRBD1. Germline V gene lookup returns CDR1 SEHNR and CDR2 FQNEAQ (reference sequence). Unmatched junction bases numbered 6, after V lost 6 bases and J lost 7 bases. The CDR3 consists of 14 residues. CDR3 region: CASSLQGNNSPLHF. The CDR3 coding sequence is TGTGCCAGCAGTTTACAGGGGAACAATTCACCCCTCCACTTT.

This clonotype was counted many times. The CDR3 loop is CASSLQPSYGYTF. CDR3 sequence (DNA): TGTGCCAGCAGTTTGCAGCCCTCATATGGCTACACCTTC. This chain connects TRBV27 to TRBJ1-2; D is uncertain. V was shortened by 3 bases and J by 5 bases, with 10 bases between the two germline ends. This CDR3 has 13 amino acids. Germline-derived CDR1 and CDR2 are MNHEY and SMNVEV (reference sequence).

The chain carries TRBV12-3 or TRBV12-4 and TRBJ2-1, with D unresolved. V lost 4 bases and J lost 4, with 8 bases in between. The CDR3 spans 13 residues. The CDR3, as DNA: TGTGCCAGCAGTTCCTACTTATACAATGAGCAGTTCTTC. Amino acid sequence: CASSSYLYNEQFF.

The rearrangement uses TRBV2 and TRBJ1-6; a weak D match, TRBD1 (6 bases). Per the germline V gene, CDR1 is SNHLY and CDR2 is FYNNEI. V was clipped by 4 bases and J by 6 bases, with 10 bases between them. The CDR3 covers 14 residues. Here the CDR3 reads CASSGTAINSPLHF. In DNA form, the CDR3 reads TGTGCCAGCAGTGGGACAGCGATTAATTCACCCCTCCACTTT. The full variable domain, completed using reference TRBV2 and TRBJ1-6, is EPEVTQTPSHQVTQMGQEVILRCVPISNHLYFYWYRQILGQKVEFLVSFYNNEISEKSEIFDDQFSVERPDGSNFTLKIRSTKLEDSAMYFCASSGTAINSPLHFGNGTRLTVT.

CDR3 in amino acids: CASSLRDRGAYEQYF. CDR3 coding DNA: TGTGCCAGCAGTCTCCGGGACAGGGGGGCCTACGAGCAGTACTTC. The V call is TRBV12-3 or TRBV12-4, the J call TRBJ2-7, with TRBD1 matching 11 bases. The V and J ends lost 5 bases and 2 bases, in that order; junction bases with no gene match: 5. The CDR3 sequence is 15 residues long.

This clonotype was detected a few times. The CDR3 bases are TGTGCCAGCAGCCCCCCGGACTTGGAGCAGTACTTC. It encodes CASSPPDLEQYF. This chain uses TRBV7-2 with TRBJ2-7; tentatively, D is TRBD2 (5 bases). V lost 5 bases, J lost 7 bases, and 12 bases lay in between. The CDR3 is 12 residues long. In germline, CDR1 is SGHTA, CDR2 FQGNSA.